A single sample is the source of the 30 T cell receptor beta chains below, sequenced in a study of blood T cell repertoires in COVID-19. Profiled with immunoSEQ multiplex PCR; TCRdb holds only in-frame clones, not every one. The sample has under 15,000 clones, around 82% seen once. What was sequenced was peripheral blood. The receptors derive from a human donor in a cohort sampled during active COVID-19.

This chain links TRBV5-5 with TRBJ2-3; 7 bases map to TRBD2. The V gene end was trimmed by 0 bases and the J gene end by 0 bases; junction bases not matched to a gene: 1. The germline gives CDR1 SGHKS, CDR2 YYEKEE (reference sequence). This CDR3 spans 15 amino acids. The CDR3 sequence: CASSLARGSTDTQYF. DNA for the CDR3: TGTGCCAGCAGCTTGGCGCGGGGGAGCACAGATACGCAGTATTTT.

The sample holds a few counts of this clone. The chain employs TRBV7-9 and TRBJ1-2; the match to TRBD1 covers 8 bases. The J segment lost 6 bases and the V segment lost 5 bases, leaving 17 bases of the junction unmatched. Germline values: CDR1 SEHNR, CDR2 FQNEAQ (reference sequence). This CDR3 is 17 amino acids long. The CDR3 bases are TGTGCCAGCAGCCCGCTTTTTCTACAGGGGGATATGGATGGCTACACCTTC. This translates into CASSPLFLQGDMDGYTF. The whole variable domain, filled in from reference TRBV7-9 and TRBJ1-2, reads DTGVSQNPRHKITKRGQNVTFRCDPISEHNRLYWYRQTLGQGPEFLTYFQNEAQLEKSRLLSDRFSAERPKGSFSTLEIQRTEQGDSAMYLCASSPLFLQGDMDGYTFGSGTRLTVV.

V gene TRBV11-2 combines with J gene TRBJ2-1; 14 bases align to TRBD2. The length of the CDR3 is 16 residues. The germline CDR1 and CDR2 sequences are SGHAT and FQNNGV. V was clipped by 5 bases and J by 6 bases; unmatched bases: 6. The CDR3 region has the DNA TGTGCCAGCAGCCCCCCGGGACTAGCGGGGGTCAATGAGCAGTTCTTC. It encodes CASSPPGLAGVNEQFF.

The rearrangement uses TRBV5-1 and TRBJ1-4; D possibly corresponds to TRBD1 (6 bases). The CDR3 runs to 14 residues. Germline CDR1 and CDR2: SGHRS and YFSETQ. Trimming cost V 4 bases and J 5 bases, with 12 bases left between them. The CDR3 reads CASSVQGANEKLFF. The CDR3 DNA reads TGCGCCAGCAGCGTACAGGGAGCAAATGAAAAACTGTTTTTT.

J is TRBJ1-5 and V is TRBV5-5; 8 bases fit TRBD1. Germline V CDR1 and CDR2: SGHKS, YYEKEE (reference sequence). This CDR3 contains 15 residues. Unmatched junction bases numbered 5, after V lost 2 bases and J lost 4 bases. CDR3 coding DNA: TGTGCCAGCAGCTTACTCGGGACAGGTAATCAGCCCCAGCATTTT. This codes for CASSLLGTGNQPQHF.

The rearrangement links TRBV6-5 to TRBJ1-2; TRBD1 agrees at 9 bases. CDR3 length: 13 amino acids. Germline V gene data show CDR1 as MNHEY and CDR2 as SVGAGI. V lost 7 bases to trimming and J lost 8 bases; unmatched junction nucleotides: 8. The CDR3 loop is CASTLGQGGGYTF. CDR3 coding DNA: TGTGCCAGCACCCTGGGACAGGGCGGCGGCTACACCTTC.

A single count supports this clone. This chain joins TRBV7-9 and TRBJ2-7; TRBD1 matches 7 bases. Germline V lookup: CDR1 SEHNR, CDR2 FQNEAQ (reference sequence). This CDR3 has 13 amino acids. V trimming: 5 bases; J trimming: 3 bases; junction bases outside the gene matches: 4. As DNA, the CDR3 is TGTGCCAGCAGCCCCGGGACAGTCTACGAGCAGTACTTC. This translates into CASSPGTVYEQYF.

The chain is built from TRBV13 and TRBJ2-4; 7 bases are a match to TRBD1. From germline, CDR1 is PRHDT and CDR2 FYEKMQ (reference sequence). Unmatched junction bases numbered 9, after V lost 5 bases and J lost 5 bases. CDR3 length equals 15 residues. This CDR3 is CASSMERGLQNIQYF. The CDR3 DNA reads as TGTGCCAGCAGCATGGAGAGGGGGCTGCAAAACATTCAGTACTTC.

V and J are TRBV7-2 and TRBJ1-2, with unresolved D. Trimming pared 2 bases from V and 4 bases from J, leaving 20 bases between. The CDR3 covers 17 residues. Germline CDR1 and CDR2: SGHTA and FQGNSA. The CDR3 nucleotides are TGTGCCAGCAGCTTAAACATCGCGGCGGGAAGACTCTATGGCTACACCTTC. The encoded protein is CASSLNIAAGRLYGYTF.

CDR3 in DNA: TGTGCCAGCAGCTTCGACAGGGATTCACCCCTCCACTTT. It yields the protein CASSFDRDSPLHF. The chain employs TRBV5-4 and TRBJ1-6, with 7 bases matching TRBD1. The CDR3 is 13 amino acids. Germline loops: CDR1 SGHNT, CDR2 YYREEE (reference sequence). V lost 2 bases and J lost 8; bases outside the gene matches: 1.

The sample holds one count of this clone. The J gene is TRBJ2-1, the V gene TRBV7-9, with D possibly TRBD1 on 5 matching bases. The CDR3 has 15 amino acids. Trimming stripped 1 base from V and 7 bases from J, with 14 bases between. Per germline, CDR1 SEHNR and CDR2 FQNEAQ (reference sequence). The CDR3 region has the DNA TGTGCCAGCAGCTTAGGGACGGTACGGACAAATGAGCAGTTCTTC. Amino acids: CASSLGTVRTNEQFF.

The chain links TRBV5-4 to TRBJ2-1, with TRBD2 matching over 10 bases. With 5 bases clipped from V and 9 bases from J, the junction kept 14 bases outside the gene matches. This CDR3 is 16 amino acids long. CDR1 is SGHNT and CDR2 is YYREEE in the germline V gene (reference sequence). CDR3 bases: TGTGCCAGCAGTTCAAGCGGGGGGGCCGTAGGGGGTGAGCAGTTCTTC. Translating it yields CASSSSGGAVGGEQFF.

To note about this clone: One end of the junction varies from germline; a read error may be responsible. Other DNA sequences of this sample code for an identical CDR3. This chain links TRBV6-1 with TRBJ1-6; no reliable D call. Germline V gives CDR1 MNHNS, CDR2 SASEGT. This CDR3 spans 16 amino acids. In nucleotides, the CDR3 is TGTGCCAGCAGTGAATTAGTGCAGGTCGATAATTCACCCCTCCATTTT. Translation gives CASSELVQVDNSPLHF.

The chain couples TRBV24-1 to TRBJ2-7; 9 bases align to TRBD1. The CDR3 is made up of 15 amino acids. In germline, CDR1 is KGHDR, CDR2 SFDVKD. V lost 6 bases and J lost 7; bases outside the gene matches: 12. CDR3 loop: CATSKSGQGAREQYF. Written as DNA, the CDR3 is TGTGCCACCAGTAAGTCGGGACAGGGAGCGAGAGAGCAGTACTTC.

This clone was detected a few times. The chain employs TRBV7-9 and TRBJ1-2, with 10 bases identical to TRBD1. Germline CDR1 SEHNR, CDR2 FQNEAQ (reference sequence). The CDR3 totals 18 residues. J was trimmed by 0 bases and V by 5 bases; bases with no gene match: 12. The CDR3 region has the DNA TGTGCCAGCAGCACGGACCGACAGGGGGCTCAGGCTAACTATGGCTACACCTTC. It specifies CASSTDRQGAQANYGYTF. Full variable domain (outside the CDR3, taken from reference TRBV7-9 and TRBJ1-2): DTGVSQNPRHKITKRGQNVTFRCDPISEHNRLYWYRQTLGQGPEFLTYFQNEAQLEKSRLLSDRFSAERPKGSFSTLEIQRTEQGDSAMYLCASSTDRQGAQANYGYTFGSGTRLTVV.

J is TRBJ2-3 and V is TRBV7-6; perhaps TRBD1 as D (6 bases). Germline CDR1 SGHVS, CDR2 FNYEAQ. Between the trimmed V and J ends, which lost 5 bases and 2 bases, there was a span of 17 bases. This CDR3 contains 16 residues. Here the CDR3 DNA reads TGTGCCAGCAGCACCGGGACAAATACGGCCACAGATACGCAGTATTTT. It codes for CASSTGTNTATDTQYF.

This clone was seen a few times. The rearrangement links TRBV28 to TRBJ2-1; 9 bases agree with TRBD1. Germline-derived CDR1 and CDR2 are MDHEN and SYDVKM. The V segment lost 4 bases and the J segment 6 bases; nucleotides outside the gene matches: 7. The CDR3 covers 15 residues. The CDR3: CASSSAGTGSNEQFF. The CDR3, as DNA: TGTGCCAGCAGTTCCGCCGGGACAGGGTCCAATGAGCAGTTCTTC.

The J gene is TRBJ2-7, the V gene TRBV18, with 7 bases identical to TRBD1. The junction had 13 bases not matched to a gene; V was cut back by 6 bases and J by 5 bases. Germline assignment: CDR1 KGHSH and CDR2 LQKENI. CDR3 length equals 15 residues. The CDR3 loop reads CASSPRQGLGNEQYF. The CDR3 nucleotides read TGTGCCAGCTCTCCTCGACAGGGATTAGGGAACGAGCAGTACTTC. Using reference TRBV18 and TRBJ2-7 for the parts outside the CDR3, the full variable domain is NAGVMQNPRHLVRRRGQEARLRCSPMKGHSHVYWYRQLPEEGLKFMVYLQKENIIDESGMPKERFSAEFPKEGPSILRIQQVVRGDSAAYFCASSPRQGLGNEQYFGPGTRLTVT.

V usage is TRBV24-1 and J usage is TRBJ2-1; 9 nucleotides align to TRBD1. There are 16 residues in the CDR3. V was clipped by 1 base and J by 4 bases; unmatched bases: 4. The germline V gene encodes CDR1 KGHDR and CDR2 SFDVKD. In nucleotides, the CDR3 is TGTGCCACCAGTGATTTTGGGACAGGGACATACAATGAGCAGTTCTTC. Protein product: CATSDFGTGTYNEQFF.

The chain has TRBV7-9 and TRBJ2-1, with a weak D call TRBD1 (6 bases). This CDR3 region has 14 residues. Germline V gene lookup returns CDR1 SEHNR and CDR2 FQNEAQ (reference sequence). The V and J ends lost 2 bases and 7 bases respectively, with 12 bases between them. Here the CDR3 reads CASSLRGLGNEQFF. CDR3 coding DNA: TGTGCCAGCAGCTTAAGGGGGTTGGGGAATGAGCAGTTCTTC.

The J gene is TRBJ2-3, the V gene TRBV15; D perhaps matches TRBD1 (5 bases). Per germline, CDR1 LNHNV and CDR2 YYDKDF (reference sequence). The CDR3 sequence is 15 residues long. V lost 6 bases, J lost 0 bases, and 13 bases lay in between. This CDR3 is CATSRKGVSTDTQYF. CDR3 DNA sequence: TGTGCCACCAGTAGAAAAGGGGTGAGCACAGATACGCAGTATTTT.

The J gene is TRBJ1-5, the V gene TRBV6-2 or TRBV6-3; D unresolved. Germline CDR1 MNHEY, CDR2 SVGEGT. This CDR3 spans 12 amino acids. Trimming removed 5 bases from V and 3 bases from J, with 5 bases in between. The CDR3 region is CASSRPNQPQHF. For the CDR3, the DNA is TGTGCCAGCAGTCGTCCCAATCAGCCCCAGCATTTT.

This clone occurred a few times. The chain uses TRBV2 and TRBJ1-1; D is ambiguous. Germline assignment: CDR1 SNHLY and CDR2 FYNNEI. V lost 4 bases and J 1 base, leaving 7 bases between the germline ends. The CDR3 has 13 residues. This CDR3 reads CASSGNGNTEAFF. CDR3 sequence (DNA): TGTGCCAGCAGTGGAAACGGGAACACTGAAGCTTTCTTT.

This rearrangement joins TRBV6-5 to TRBJ1-1, with a weak D call TRBD1 (5 bases). In germline, CDR1 is MNHEY, CDR2 SVGAGI. V was clipped by 5 bases and J by 8 bases, with 15 bases between them. The CDR3 length is 13 residues. For the CDR3, the DNA is TGTGCCAGCAGTCGCCCAGCGACAGTGGAAGCTTTCTTT. This codes for CASSRPATVEAFF.

The chain carries TRBV29-1 and TRBJ1-1; 10 bases line up with TRBD1. Per the germline V gene, CDR1 is SQVTM and CDR2 is ANQGSEA. This CDR3 has 13 amino acids. The V and J ends lost 7 bases and 5 bases, in that order; junction bases with no gene match: 7. In DNA, the CDR3 is TGCAGCGCCCGGGACAGGGGTGGAACTGAAGCTTTCTTT. This sequence encodes CSARDRGGTEAFF.

This chain connects TRBV9 to TRBJ2-5; maybe TRBD2 (5 bases). V lost 8 bases and J 5 bases, leaving 22 bases between the germline ends. The CDR3 is made up of 15 amino acids. Germline lookup yields CDR1 SGDLS and CDR2 YYNGEE. In DNA form, the CDR3 reads TGTGCCAGATACGAGCGGAATCCTCTCTGGGAGACCCAGTACTTC. It yields the protein CARYERNPLWETQYF.

The chain couples TRBV28 to TRBJ2-7; no clear D. V lost 7 bases, J lost 5 bases, and 21 bases lay in between. The germline gives CDR1 MDHEN, CDR2 SYDVKM. This CDR3 comprises 15 residues. DNA of the CDR3: TGTGCCAGCACGCCTCCTCTACAGTCCATTGACGAGCAGTACTTC. Encoded protein: CASTPPLQSIDEQYF.

This clone appeared a single time. The chain carries TRBV29-1 and TRBJ2-5; the D gene is possibly TRBD1 (6 bases). Looked up from germline, CDR1 is SQVTM and CDR2 is ANQGSEA. The CDR3 extends over 13 amino acids. V was clipped by 6 bases and J by 4 bases, with 15 bases between them. In DNA form, the CDR3 reads TGCAGCGTGGCAGGGGAGAGGGGAGAGACCCAGTACTTC. Protein sequence: CSVAGERGETQYF. The variable domain in full, completed from reference TRBV29-1 and TRBJ2-5, reads SAVISQKPSRDICQRGTSLTIQCQVDSQVTMMFWYRQQPGQSLTLIATANQGSEATYESGFVIDKFPISRPNLTFSTLTVSNMSPEDSSIYLCSVAGERGETQYFGPGTRLLVL.

This clone is a singleton in its sample. This rearrangement joins TRBV7-9 to TRBJ1-2, with D tentatively TRBD1 (6 bases). There are 14 residues in the CDR3. Germline CDR1 reads SEHNR; CDR2 reads FQNEAQ (reference sequence). The ends were cut back, 5 bases at V and 7 bases at J, with 17 bases in the middle. The chain's CDR3 is CASSPLRGATGYTF. The DNA of the CDR3 is TGTGCCAGCAGCCCACTGCGGGGGGCGACTGGCTACACCTTC. The full variable domain, completed using reference TRBV7-9 and TRBJ1-2, is DTGVSQNPRHKITKRGQNVTFRCDPISEHNRLYWYRQTLGQGPEFLTYFQNEAQLEKSRLLSDRFSAERPKGSFSTLEIQRTEQGDSAMYLCASSPLRGATGYTFGSGTRLTVV.

The V gene is TRBV19, the J gene TRBJ2-3, with a tentative D call TRBD1 (7 bases). This CDR3 has 14 amino acids. Trimming pared 6 bases from V and 6 bases from J, leaving 16 bases between. The germline V gene encodes CDR1 LNHDA and CDR2 SQIVND (reference sequence). Here the CDR3 DNA reads TGTGCCAGTAGGAGGACAGGAGGGAGGGATACGCAGTATTTT. Amino acids: CASRRTGGRDTQYF.